These 14 T cell receptor beta chains were sequenced from one sample in a study of CD8 T cells in ankylosing spondylitis. TCRdb ran MiXCR on the 5' RACE reads and lists one entry per CDR3 protein. This sample yields about 260,000 distinct CDR3 sequences, of which approximately 24% are seen a single time; 0.5% to 0.75% belongs to the top ten. The sequenced material came from blood, either unsorted or a sorted T cell fraction (not recorded which). These TCRs come from a male donor with ankylosing spondylitis or in good health (not recorded which).

The chain joins TRBV20-1 to TRBJ2-5; D might be TRBD1 or TRBD2, each matching 6 bases. The V gene lost 3 bases and the J gene lost 1 base, with 9 bases spanning the gap. The CDR3 loop spans 13 amino acids. From germline, CDR1 is DFQATT and CDR2 SNEGSKA (reference sequence). The CDR3 is CSASGGGQETQYF. CDR3 DNA sequence: TGCAGTGCTAGTGGAGGGGGCCAAGAGACCCAGTACTTC.

In this sample, this clonotype turned up many times. This rearrangement joins TRBV7-2 to TRBJ2-5; 10 bases line up with TRBD2. CDR1 SGHTA and CDR2 FQGNSA come from the germline V gene. CDR3 length equals 15 residues. V trimming: 6 bases; J trimming: 5 bases; junction bases outside the gene matches: 9. CDR3 in DNA: TGTGCCAGCAGTCCTCGGACTAGCGGTTTCGAGACCCAGTACTTC. Translated, it gives CASSPRTSGFETQYF.

This clonotype has only one observation. The gene calls are TRBV12-3 or TRBV12-4 and TRBJ2-3; D remains unclear. The ends were cut back, 1 base at V and 2 bases at J, with 4 bases in the middle. The CDR3 sequence is 13 residues long. For the CDR3, the DNA is TGTGCCAGCAGTTTAGTCGACACAGATACGCAGTATTTT. This sequence encodes CASSLVDTDTQYF.

This CDR3 reads CASSRPDARDFETQYF. The CDR3 DNA reads TGTGCCAGCAGCCGCCCAGACGCCAGGGATTTTGAGACCCAGTACTTC. The gene calls are TRBV3-1 and TRBJ2-5; D possibly corresponds to TRBD1 (5 bases). Looked up from germline, CDR1 is LGHDT and CDR2 is YNNKEL (reference sequence). Trimming shortened V by 4 bases and J by 5 bases, and 20 bases separated the two germline ends. This CDR3 region has 16 residues.

This clonotype was picked up many times. The CDR3, as DNA: TGTGCCAGCAGCCGGGGACAGGGGGGGTACGAGCAGTACTTC. It specifies CASSRGQGGYEQYF. The V call is TRBV6-1, the J call TRBJ2-7; TRBD1 agrees at 11 bases. V shed 6 bases, J shed 4 bases, and the junction held 5 bases outside the gene matches. The germline V gene encodes CDR1 MNHNS and CDR2 SASEGT. CDR3 size: 14 residues.

This chain uses TRBV29-1 with TRBJ2-5; a possible D gene is TRBD1 (6 bases). This CDR3 is 13 amino acids long. The V gene lost 4 bases and the J gene lost 5 bases, with 14 bases spanning the gap. The V gene's germline CDR1 is SQVTM and CDR2 ANQGSEA. The CDR3 DNA is TGCAGCGTTGCCCGGACAGAAGGGGAGACCCAGTACTTC. Translated, it gives CSVARTEGETQYF. Combining the CDR3 with reference TRBV29-1 and TRBJ2-5 gives the whole variable domain SAVISQKPSRDICQRGTSLTIQCQVDSQVTMMFWYRQQPGQSLTLIATANQGSEATYESGFVIDKFPISRPNLTFSTLTVSNMSPEDSSIYLCSVARTEGETQYFGPGTRLLVL.

V and J are TRBV7-2 and TRBJ2-5, with D possibly TRBD2 on 6 matching bases. The germline V gene encodes CDR1 SGHTA and CDR2 FQGNSA. This CDR3 is 14 amino acids long. The germline V and J ends were trimmed by 5 bases and 5 bases, with 15 bases remaining between them. CDR3 sequence: CASSARRGHETQYF. The CDR3 nucleotides are TGTGCCAGCAGCGCCAGGCGGGGCCATGAGACCCAGTACTTC.

This clonotype was observed many times. J is TRBJ2-5 and V is TRBV6-1, with D hard to call. V shed 8 bases and J shed 0 bases, with 13 bases lying between them. This CDR3 region has 14 residues. Germline lookup yields CDR1 MNHNS and CDR2 SASEGT. For the CDR3, the DNA is TGTGCCAGCCCCGAAGGCTTTTACCAAGAGACCCAGTACTTC. Its translation is CASPEGFYQETQYF.

This clonotype was counted only a few times. V usage is TRBV10-3 and J usage is TRBJ1-2; D remains unclear. This CDR3 spans 13 amino acids. V dropped 4 bases and J dropped 5 bases, with 11 bases sitting between them. CDR1 and CDR2 from the germline V gene are ENHRY and SYGVKD. For the CDR3, the DNA is TGTGCCATCAGTGGGTCACAGTCTTATGGCTACACCTTC. Its protein product is CAISGSQSYGYTF.

This clonotype was seen ten or more times. In nucleotides, the CDR3 is TGTGCCAGCAGGATTCAACCGGGTTTAGATGAGCAGTTCTTC. Its translation is CASRIQPGLDEQFF. V usage is TRBV12-3 or TRBV12-4 and J usage is TRBJ2-1; D is unresolved. The CDR3 has 14 residues. Between the trimmed V and J ends, which lost 6 bases and 8 bases, there was a span of 17 bases.

This chain uses TRBV12-3 or TRBV12-4 with TRBJ2-3; 8 bases match TRBD2. This CDR3 comprises 15 residues. V shed 8 bases and J 5 bases; nucleotides not matched to a gene: 12. CDR3: CASSPGGEGRDTQYF. CDR3 nucleotide sequence: TGTGCCAGCTCTCCGGGGGGGGAAGGGAGAGATACGCAGTATTTT.

This clonotype was recorded a few times. The rearrangement joins TRBV7-2 to TRBJ2-2; D gene uncertain. Germline V lookup: CDR1 SGHTA, CDR2 FQGNSA. V was clipped by 4 bases and J by 6 bases, with 9 bases between them. CDR3 length equals 13 residues. The CDR3 protein is CASSSTISGELFF. The CDR3, as DNA: TGTGCCAGCAGCTCCACCATATCCGGGGAGCTGTTTTTT.

The chain is built from TRBV15 and TRBJ2-7, with no clear D. The CDR3 totals 11 residues. V was trimmed by 0 bases and J by 5 bases, leaving 2 bases between them. CDR1 LNHNV and CDR2 YYDKDF come from the germline V gene (reference sequence). CDR3 coding DNA: TGTGCCACCAGCAGAGATGACGAGCAGTACTTC. Its protein is CATSRDDEQYF.

In this sample, this clonotype turned up a few times. The J gene is TRBJ2-3, the V gene TRBV20-1, with 11 positions matching TRBD1. The V and J ends lost 2 bases and 4 bases, in that order; junction bases with no gene match: 11. This CDR3 comprises 17 residues. Germline CDR1 DFQATT, CDR2 SNEGSKA (reference sequence). The CDR3 sequence is CSARLGFGTGGPDTQYF. For the CDR3, the DNA is TGCAGTGCTAGATTAGGATTTGGGACAGGGGGTCCAGATACGCAGTATTTT.